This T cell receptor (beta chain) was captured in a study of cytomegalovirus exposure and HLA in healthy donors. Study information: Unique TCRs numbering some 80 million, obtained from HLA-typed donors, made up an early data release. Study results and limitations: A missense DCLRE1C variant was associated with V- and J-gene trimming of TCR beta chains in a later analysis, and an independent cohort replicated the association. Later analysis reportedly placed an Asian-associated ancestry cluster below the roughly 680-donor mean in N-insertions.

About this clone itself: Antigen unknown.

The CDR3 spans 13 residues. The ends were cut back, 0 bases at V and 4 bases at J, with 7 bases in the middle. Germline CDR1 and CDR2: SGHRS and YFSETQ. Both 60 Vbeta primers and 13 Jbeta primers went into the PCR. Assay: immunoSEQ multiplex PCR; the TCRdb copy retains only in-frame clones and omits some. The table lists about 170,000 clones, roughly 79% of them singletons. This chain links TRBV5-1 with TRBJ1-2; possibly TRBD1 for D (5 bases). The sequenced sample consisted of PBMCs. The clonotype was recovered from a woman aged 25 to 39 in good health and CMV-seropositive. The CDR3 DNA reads TGCGCCAGCAGCTTGGACAGGACCTATGGCTACACCTTC. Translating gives CASSLDRTYGYTF.